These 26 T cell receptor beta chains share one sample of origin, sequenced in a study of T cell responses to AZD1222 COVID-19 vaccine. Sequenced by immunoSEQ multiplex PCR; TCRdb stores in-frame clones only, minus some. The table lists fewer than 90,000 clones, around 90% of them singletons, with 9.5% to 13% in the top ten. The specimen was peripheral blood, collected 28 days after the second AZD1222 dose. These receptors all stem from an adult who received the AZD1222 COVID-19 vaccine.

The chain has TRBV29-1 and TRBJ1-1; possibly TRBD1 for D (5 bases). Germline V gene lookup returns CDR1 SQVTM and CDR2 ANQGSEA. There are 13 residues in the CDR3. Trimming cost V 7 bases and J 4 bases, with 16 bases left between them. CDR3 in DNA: TGCAGCGGAGGCGACGGGGCGCGCACTGAAGCTTTCTTT. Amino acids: CSGGDGARTEAFF.

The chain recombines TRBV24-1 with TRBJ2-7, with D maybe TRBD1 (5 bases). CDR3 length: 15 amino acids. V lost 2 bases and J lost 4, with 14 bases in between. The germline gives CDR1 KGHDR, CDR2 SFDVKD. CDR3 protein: CATSDSRTPPYEQYF. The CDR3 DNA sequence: TGTGCCACCAGTGATTCGAGGACACCCCCGTACGAGCAGTACTTC.

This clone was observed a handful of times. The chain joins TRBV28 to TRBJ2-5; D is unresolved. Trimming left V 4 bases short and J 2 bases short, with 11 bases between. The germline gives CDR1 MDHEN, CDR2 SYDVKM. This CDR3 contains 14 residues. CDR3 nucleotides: TGTGCCAGCAGTTATGTGACCACACAAGAGACCCAGTACTTC. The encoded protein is CASSYVTTQETQYF.

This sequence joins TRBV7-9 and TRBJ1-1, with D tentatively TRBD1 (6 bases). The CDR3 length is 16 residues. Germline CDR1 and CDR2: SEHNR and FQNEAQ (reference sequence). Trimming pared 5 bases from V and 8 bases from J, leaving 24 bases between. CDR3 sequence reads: CASSPQFIGGNQEAFF. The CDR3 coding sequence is TGTGCCAGCAGCCCCCAATTTATCGGGGGCAACCAGGAAGCTTTCTTT.

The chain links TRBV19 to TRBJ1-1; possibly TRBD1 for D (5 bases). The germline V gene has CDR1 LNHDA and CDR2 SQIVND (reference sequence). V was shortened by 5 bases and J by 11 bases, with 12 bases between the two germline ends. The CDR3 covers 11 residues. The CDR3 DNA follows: TGTGCCAGTAGTTCGCTCGGGGGGGCTTTCTTT. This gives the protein CASSSLGGAFF.

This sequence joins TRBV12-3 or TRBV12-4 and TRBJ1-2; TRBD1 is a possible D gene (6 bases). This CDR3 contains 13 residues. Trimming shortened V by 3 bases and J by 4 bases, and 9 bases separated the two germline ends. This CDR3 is CASSFQGTYGYTF. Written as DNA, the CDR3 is TGTGCCAGCAGTTTTCAGGGGACCTATGGCTACACCTTC.

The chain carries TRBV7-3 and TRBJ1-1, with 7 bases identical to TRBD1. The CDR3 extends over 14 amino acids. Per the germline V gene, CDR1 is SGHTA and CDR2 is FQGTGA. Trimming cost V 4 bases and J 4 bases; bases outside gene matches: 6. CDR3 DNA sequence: TGTGCCAGCAGCTCACGACAGGGTAGCACTGAAGCTTTCTTT. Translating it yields CASSSRQGSTEAFF.

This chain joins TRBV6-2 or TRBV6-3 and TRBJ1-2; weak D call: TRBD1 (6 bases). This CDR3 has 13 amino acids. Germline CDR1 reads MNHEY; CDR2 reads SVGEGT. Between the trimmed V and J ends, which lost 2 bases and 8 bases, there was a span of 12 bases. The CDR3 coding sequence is TGTGCCAGCAGTTACATCAATGGGGGCGGCTACACCTTC. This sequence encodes CASSYINGGGYTF.

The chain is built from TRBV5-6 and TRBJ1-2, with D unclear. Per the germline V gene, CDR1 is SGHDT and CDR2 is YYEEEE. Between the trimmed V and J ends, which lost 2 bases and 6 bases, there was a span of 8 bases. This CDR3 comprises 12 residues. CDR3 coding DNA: TGTGCCAGCAGCTTCGGAACGGATGGCTACACCTTC. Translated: CASSFGTDGYTF.

The CDR3 loop is CASSLGPRQETSGNTIYF. The DNA for the CDR3 is TGTGCCAGCAGCTTAGGGCCACGACAGGAAACCTCTGGAAACACCATATATTTT. The V call is TRBV7-8, the J call TRBJ1-3; D might be TRBD1 (6 bases). Germline V CDR1 and CDR2: SGHVS, FQNEAQ. The CDR3 has 18 amino acids. V gave up 1 base and J gave up 0 bases, with 16 bases separating them.

CDR3 nucleotide sequence: TGTGCCAGCTCAACCGGGACAACCCCCTACGAGCAGTACTTC. Translating it yields CASSTGTTPYEQYF. The chain employs TRBV18 and TRBJ2-7; D is possibly TRBD1 (6 bases). Germline-derived CDR1 and CDR2 are KGHSH and LQKENI. This CDR3 has 14 amino acids. Trimming removed 5 bases at V and 2 bases at J, with 13 bases between.

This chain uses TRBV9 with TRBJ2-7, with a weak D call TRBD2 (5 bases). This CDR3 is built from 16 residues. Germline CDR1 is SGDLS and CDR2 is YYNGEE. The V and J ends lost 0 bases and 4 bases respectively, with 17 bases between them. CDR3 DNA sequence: TGTGCCAGCAGCGTAGGCTGGGGAGTACCTTCTTACGAGCAGTACTTC. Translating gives CASSVGWGVPSYEQYF.

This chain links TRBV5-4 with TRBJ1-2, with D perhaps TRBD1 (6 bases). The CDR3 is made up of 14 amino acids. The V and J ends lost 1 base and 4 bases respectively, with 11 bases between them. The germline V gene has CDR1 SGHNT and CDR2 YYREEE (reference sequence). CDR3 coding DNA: TGTGCCAGCAGCTTGCGGGGGCGCCTCTATGGCTACACCTTC. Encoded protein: CASSLRGRLYGYTF.

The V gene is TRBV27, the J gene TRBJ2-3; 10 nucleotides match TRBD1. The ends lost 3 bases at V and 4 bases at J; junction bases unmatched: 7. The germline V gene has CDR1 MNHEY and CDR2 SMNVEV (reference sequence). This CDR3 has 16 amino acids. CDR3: CASSLGVGTGADTQYF. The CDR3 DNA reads TGTGCCAGCAGTTTGGGGGTGGGGACAGGGGCAGATACGCAGTATTTT.

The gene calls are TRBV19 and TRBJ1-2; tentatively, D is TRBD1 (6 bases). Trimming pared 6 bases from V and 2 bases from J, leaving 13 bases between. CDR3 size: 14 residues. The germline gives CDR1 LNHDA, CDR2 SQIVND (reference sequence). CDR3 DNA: TGTGCCAGTAGCCCAGGGGCAGCAAACTATGGCTACACCTTC. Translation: CASSPGAANYGYTF. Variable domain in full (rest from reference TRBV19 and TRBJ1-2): DGGITQSPKYLFRKEGQNVTLSCEQNLNHDAMYWYRQDPGQGLRLIYYSQIVNDFQKGDIAEGYSVSREKKESFPLTVTSAQKNPTAFYLCASSPGAANYGYTFGSGTRLTVV.

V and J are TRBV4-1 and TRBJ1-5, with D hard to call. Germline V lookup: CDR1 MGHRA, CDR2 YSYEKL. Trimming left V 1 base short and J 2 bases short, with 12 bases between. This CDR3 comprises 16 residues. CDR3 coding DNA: TGCGCCAGCAGCCAAGTAGGGCCGAGCGGCAATCAGCCCCAGCATTTT. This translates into CASSQVGPSGNQPQHF.

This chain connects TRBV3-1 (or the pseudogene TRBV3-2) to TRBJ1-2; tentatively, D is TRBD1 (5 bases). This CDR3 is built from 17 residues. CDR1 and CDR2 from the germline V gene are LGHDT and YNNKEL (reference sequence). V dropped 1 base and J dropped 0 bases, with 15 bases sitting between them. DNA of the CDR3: TGTGCCAGCAGCCAAGTTGGGGGGATCTCAGCTAACTATGGCTACACCTTC. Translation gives CASSQVGGISANYGYTF.

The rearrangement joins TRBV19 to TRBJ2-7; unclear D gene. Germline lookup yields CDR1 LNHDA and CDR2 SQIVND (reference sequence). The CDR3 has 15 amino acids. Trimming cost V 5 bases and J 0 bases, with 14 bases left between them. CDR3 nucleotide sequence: TGTGCCAGTAGTGCCTTGTGGGGAAGCTCCTACGAGCAGTACTTC. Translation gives CASSALWGSSYEQYF.

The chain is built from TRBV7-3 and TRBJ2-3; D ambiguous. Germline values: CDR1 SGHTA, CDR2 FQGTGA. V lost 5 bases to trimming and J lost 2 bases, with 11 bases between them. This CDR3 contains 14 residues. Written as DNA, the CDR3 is TGTGCCAGCAGCCTTAGGGCAGTCACAGATACGCAGTATTTT. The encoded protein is CASSLRAVTDTQYF.

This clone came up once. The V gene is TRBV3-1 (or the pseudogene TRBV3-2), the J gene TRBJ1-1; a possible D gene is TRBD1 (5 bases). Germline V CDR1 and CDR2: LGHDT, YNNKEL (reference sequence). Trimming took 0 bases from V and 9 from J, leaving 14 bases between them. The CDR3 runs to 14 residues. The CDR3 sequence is CASSQDWGSLQAFF. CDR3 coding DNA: TGTGCCAGCAGCCAAGATTGGGGGAGTCTTCAAGCTTTCTTT.

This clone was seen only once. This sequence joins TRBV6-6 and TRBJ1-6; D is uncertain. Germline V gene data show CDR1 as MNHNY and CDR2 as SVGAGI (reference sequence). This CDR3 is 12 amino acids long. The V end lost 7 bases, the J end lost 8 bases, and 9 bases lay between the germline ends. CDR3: CASNEFDSPLHF. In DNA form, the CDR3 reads TGTGCCAGCAATGAGTTCGATTCACCCCTCCACTTT.

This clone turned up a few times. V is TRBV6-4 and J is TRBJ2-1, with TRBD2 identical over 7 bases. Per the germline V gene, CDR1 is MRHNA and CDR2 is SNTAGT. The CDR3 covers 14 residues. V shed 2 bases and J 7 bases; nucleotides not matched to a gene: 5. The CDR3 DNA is TGTGCCAGCAGTGACGGGGTAGCGGGTAATGAGCAGTTCTTC. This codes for CASSDGVAGNEQFF.

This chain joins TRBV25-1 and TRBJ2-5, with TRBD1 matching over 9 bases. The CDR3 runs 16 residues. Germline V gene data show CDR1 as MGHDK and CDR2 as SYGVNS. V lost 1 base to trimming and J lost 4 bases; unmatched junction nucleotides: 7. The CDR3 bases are TGTGCCAGCAGTGAATCCGGACAGGGGTTGCGAGAGACCCAGTACTTC. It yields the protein CASSESGQGLRETQYF.

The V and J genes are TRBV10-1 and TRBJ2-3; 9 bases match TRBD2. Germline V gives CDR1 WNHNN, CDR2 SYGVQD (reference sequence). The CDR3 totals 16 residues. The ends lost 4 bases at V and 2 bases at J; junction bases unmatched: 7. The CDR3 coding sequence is TGCGCCAGCAGTGGGGCTAGCGGGACCCACACAGATACGCAGTATTTT. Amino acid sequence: CASSGASGTHTDTQYF.

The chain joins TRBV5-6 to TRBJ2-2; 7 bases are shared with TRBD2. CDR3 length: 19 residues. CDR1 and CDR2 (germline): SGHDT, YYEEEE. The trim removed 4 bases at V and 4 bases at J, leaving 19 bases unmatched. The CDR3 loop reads CASSMAREGGFWSTGELFF. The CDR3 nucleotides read TGTGCCAGCAGCATGGCGAGGGAGGGAGGGTTCTGGAGCACCGGGGAGCTGTTTTTT.

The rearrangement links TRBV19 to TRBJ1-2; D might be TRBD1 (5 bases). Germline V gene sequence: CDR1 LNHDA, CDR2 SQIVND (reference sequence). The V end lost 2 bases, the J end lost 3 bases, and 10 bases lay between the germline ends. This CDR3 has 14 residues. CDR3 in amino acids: CASSITQGDYGYTF. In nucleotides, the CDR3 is TGTGCCAGTAGTATAACGCAGGGCGACTATGGCTACACCTTC.